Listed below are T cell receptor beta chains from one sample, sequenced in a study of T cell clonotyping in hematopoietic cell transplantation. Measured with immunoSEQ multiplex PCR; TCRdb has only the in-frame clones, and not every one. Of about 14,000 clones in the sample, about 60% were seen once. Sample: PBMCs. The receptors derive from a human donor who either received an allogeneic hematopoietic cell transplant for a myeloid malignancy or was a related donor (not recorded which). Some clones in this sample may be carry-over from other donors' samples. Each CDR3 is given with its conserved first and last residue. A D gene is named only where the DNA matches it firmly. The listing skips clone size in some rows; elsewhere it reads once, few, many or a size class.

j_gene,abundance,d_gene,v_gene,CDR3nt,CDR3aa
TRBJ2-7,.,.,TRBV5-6,TGTGCCAGCAGCATTGACGAGTCCTACGAGCAGTACTTC,CASSIDESYEQYF
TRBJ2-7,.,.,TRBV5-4,TGTGCCAGCAGCCCGGACTTCCTAAGCTCCTACGAGCAGTACTTC,CASSPDFLSSYEQYF
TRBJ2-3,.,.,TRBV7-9,TGTGCCAGCAGCCCCGGGACGGAGCCCTTCACAGATACGCAGTATTTT,CASSPGTEPFTDTQYF
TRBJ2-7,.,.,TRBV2,TGTGCCAGCAATGGGGGGTACGAGCAGTACTTC,CASNGGYEQYF
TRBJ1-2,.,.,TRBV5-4,TGTGCCAGCAGCCCGGACAGTTATGGCTACACCTTC,CASSPDSYGYTF
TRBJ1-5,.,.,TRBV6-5,TGTGCCAGCGGGACAACCGTTAGCAATCAGCCCCAGCATTTT,CASGTTVSNQPQHF
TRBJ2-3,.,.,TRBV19,TGTGCCAGTAGTATAGGTCGACAGGACTCTAGCACAGATACGCAGTATTTT,CASSIGRQDSSTDTQYF
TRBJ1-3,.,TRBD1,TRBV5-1,TGCGCCAACAGCCTGGGACAGGGGAACACCATATATTTT,CANSLGQGNTIYF
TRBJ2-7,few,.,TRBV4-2,TGTGCCAGCAGCCAAGCTACGGGCGAGCAGTACTTC,CASSQATGEQYF
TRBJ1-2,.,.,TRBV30,TGTGCCTGGAGTCTGAACTATGGCTACACCTTC,CAWSLNYGYTF
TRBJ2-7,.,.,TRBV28,TGTGCCAGCAGGGGCCGGGAAGCCTACGAGCAGTACTTC,CASRGREAYEQYF
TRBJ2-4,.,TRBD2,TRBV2,TGTGCCAGGGAAATAGCGGGAGTACGTGGCATTCAGTACTTC,CAREIAGVRGIQYF
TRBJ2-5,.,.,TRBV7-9,TGTGCCAGCAACGCGGACTGGACGAAAGGGGAGACCCAGTACTTC,CASNADWTKGETQYF
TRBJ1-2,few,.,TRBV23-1,TGCGCCAGCAGTCAAAAAAGGACGCACAGCTACGGCTACACCTTC,CASSQKRTHSYGYTF
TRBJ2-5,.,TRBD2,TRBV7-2,TGTGCCAGCAGCTTAGTGCGGACTAGGGTGGAGACCCAGTACTTC,CASSLVRTRVETQYF
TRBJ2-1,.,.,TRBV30,TGTGCCTGGAGTGTAGTCCCCCATGAGCAGTTCTTC,CAWSVVPHEQFF
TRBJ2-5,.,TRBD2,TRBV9,TGTGCCAGCAGCGTAGTTGGTAGCGGGGGGGCCCAGTACTTC,CASSVVGSGGAQYF
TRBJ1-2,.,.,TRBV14,TGTGCCAGCAGCCTTACCACAGGAGATGGCTACACCTTC,CASSLTTGDGYTF
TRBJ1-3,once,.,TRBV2,TGTGCCAGCAGTCTAACTCTACTCCTGCTCTCTGGAAACACCATATATTTT,CASSLTLLLLSGNTIYF
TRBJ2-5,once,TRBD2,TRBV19,TGTGCCAGTAAGGAGCGGGACGCCCAAGAGACCCAGTACTTC,CASKERDAQETQYF
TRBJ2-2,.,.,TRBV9,TGTGCCAGCGCAGGGAGGAACACCGGGGAGCTGTTTTTT,CASAGRNTGELFF
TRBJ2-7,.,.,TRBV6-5,TGTGCCAGCAGCTTAAGACCTAGCTTTAACGAGCAGTACTTC,CASSLRPSFNEQYF
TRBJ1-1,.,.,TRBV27,TGTGCCAGCAGGGCCACAAAGGCAGAAGCTTTCTTT,CASRATKAEAFF
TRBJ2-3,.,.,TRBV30,TGTGCCTGGAGTGTTGGGGGCGGCACAGATACGCAGTATTTT,CAWSVGGGTDTQYF
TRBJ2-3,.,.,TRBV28,TGTGCCAGCAGTCCTGTCGGAACGCTCGACGATACGCAGTATTTT,CASSPVGTLDDTQYF
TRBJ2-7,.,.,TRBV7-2,TGTGCCAGCAGCTTACAGCCGGACGAGCAGTACTTC,CASSLQPDEQYF
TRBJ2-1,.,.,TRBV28,TGTGCCAGCACCCTTCCTTTGAGCTGGCCCTACAATGAGCAGTTCTTC,CASTLPLSWPYNEQFF
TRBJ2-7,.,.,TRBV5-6,TGTGCCAGCAGCTTGGGCACAGTCGAGCAGTACTTC,CASSLGTVEQYF
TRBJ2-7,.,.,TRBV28,TGTGCCGGTCGGGACGCGAGCTCCTACGAGCAGTACTTC,CAGRDASSYEQYF
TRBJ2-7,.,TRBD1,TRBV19,TGTGCCAGTAGTTACCGGGACAGTACCTACGAGCAGTACTTC,CASSYRDSTYEQYF
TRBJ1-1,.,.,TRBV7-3,TGTGCCAGCAGCAAAAACGGGGGGTTTGGGATGAACACTGAAGCTTTCTTT,CASSKNGGFGMNTEAFF
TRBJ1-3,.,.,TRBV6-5,TGTGCCAGCCAGGGCTCTGGAAACACCATATATTTT,CASQGSGNTIYF
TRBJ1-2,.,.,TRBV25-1,TGTGCCAGCAGTGAATCCCGATTGGGTGGGGGCTACACCTTC,CASSESRLGGGYTF
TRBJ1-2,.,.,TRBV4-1,TGCGCCAGCAGCCTCTGGGCCGGGAGCTATGGCTACACCTTC,CASSLWAGSYGYTF
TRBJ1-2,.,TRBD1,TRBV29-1,TGCAGCGTTGTGGGACAGGGGTATGGCTACACCTTC,CSVVGQGYGYTF
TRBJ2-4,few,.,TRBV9,TGTGCCGATCCCGGGGGTGGTGCCAAAAACATTCAGTACTTC,CADPGGGAKNIQYF
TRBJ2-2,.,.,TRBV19,TGTGCCAGTAGTATACAGAGGACCGGGGAGCTGTTTTTT,CASSIQRTGELFF
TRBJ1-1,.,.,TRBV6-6,TGTGCCAGCGGTTGGGGCACTGAAGCTTTCTTT,CASGWGTEAFF
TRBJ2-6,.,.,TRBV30,TGTGCCTGGAATGGGGGGTCCCTCTCTGGGGCCAACGTCCTGACTTTC,CAWNGGSLSGANVLTF
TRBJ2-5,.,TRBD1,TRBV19,TGTGCCAGTAGGCGGACAGGGACGCAAGAGACCCAGTACTTC,CASRRTGTQETQYF